These 24 T cell receptor beta chains came from one sample sequenced in a study of OX40 agonist ivuxolimab in advanced cancers. The data were produced by immunoSEQ multiplex PCR, yet TCRdb's version contains in-frame clones alone and is incomplete. Of 20,000 to 30,000 clones listed, around four fifths are singletons. The sequenced sample was CD4+ or CD8+ T cells sorted from blood, obtained in a trial of the OX40 agonist ivuxolimab. Every receptor here comes from an adult with an advanced solid tumor such as melanoma, head and neck, liver or kidney cancer.

This sequence joins TRBV7-2 and TRBJ2-7, with D hard to call. From germline, CDR1 is SGHTA and CDR2 FQGNSA. This CDR3 region has 14 residues. The ends were cut back, 5 bases at V and 3 bases at J, with 14 bases in the middle. CDR3 amino acids: CASSTQLGYYEQYF. In DNA form, the CDR3 reads TGTGCCAGCAGCACCCAACTGGGATACTACGAGCAGTACTTC.

J is TRBJ1-5 and V is TRBV27, with D unresolved. This CDR3 has 15 amino acids. V shed 5 bases and J shed 5 bases, with 16 bases lying between them. Germline CDR1 MNHEY, CDR2 SMNVEV (reference sequence). Written as DNA, the CDR3 is TGTGCCAGCAGTACCGGGTCCGGGTCCTATCAGCCCCAGCATTTT. This codes for CASSTGSGSYQPQHF.

CDR3 region: CASSLGGRQHNEQFF. CDR3 bases: TGTGCCAGCAGCTTAGGAGGGCGACAGCACAATGAGCAGTTCTTC. This rearrangement joins TRBV7-2 to TRBJ2-1; D tentatively reads TRBD1 or TRBD2 (5 bases each). Trimming cost V 1 base and J 5 bases, with 12 bases left between them. CDR1 SGHTA and CDR2 FQGNSA come from the germline V gene. The CDR3 sequence is 15 residues long.

CDR3 residues: CSVGTHNEQFF. The CDR3 coding sequence is TGCAGCGTCGGGACTCACAATGAGCAGTTCTTC. The chain couples TRBV29-1 to TRBJ2-1; possible D gene TRBD2, 6 bases. Germline V CDR1 and CDR2: SQVTM, ANQGSEA. This CDR3 is 11 amino acids long. Between the trimmed V and J ends, which lost 6 bases and 5 bases, there was a span of 8 bases.

The sample holds a few counts of this clone. The V and J genes are TRBV7-9 and TRBJ2-7; 9 bases map to TRBD1. Germline trimming cut 4 bases from V and 2 bases from J; bases unmatched to any gene: 18. The CDR3 totals 19 residues. The germline gives CDR1 SEHNR, CDR2 FQNEAQ (reference sequence). CDR3 region: CASSSNRIPQGATPYEQYF. The DNA for the CDR3 is TGTGCCAGCAGCTCAAACCGAATACCACAGGGGGCGACCCCCTACGAGCAGTACTTC.

This chain links TRBV11-2 with TRBJ1-6, with TRBD1 matching 9 bases. The CDR3 contains 15 residues. J lost 7 bases, V lost 5 bases, and 6 bases had no gene match. Germline CDR1 is SGHAT and CDR2 is FQNNGV. The CDR3 DNA follows: TGTGCCAGCAGCGTGGGGACAGGGATCAATTCACCCCTCCACTTT. It yields the protein CASSVGTGINSPLHF.

The rearrangement uses TRBV7-2 and TRBJ1-5; D perhaps matches TRBD1 (6 bases). The CDR3 runs to 13 residues. V gave up 0 bases and J gave up 7 bases, with 7 bases separating them. Germline CDR1 and CDR2: SGHTA and FQGNSA. The CDR3 DNA reads TGTGCCAGCAGCTTAGCCGGGGGCCAGCCCCAGCATTTT. Encoded protein: CASSLAGGQPQHF.

J is TRBJ2-3 and V is TRBV28; TRBD2 matches at 8 bases. Germline CDR1 and CDR2: MDHEN and SYDVKM. This CDR3 contains 16 residues. Trimming at V came to 2 bases and at J to 2 bases, leaving 6 bases not matched to a gene. The CDR3 sequence is CASSLGASGLTDTQYF. CDR3 coding DNA: TGTGCCAGCAGTTTAGGTGCTAGCGGGCTCACAGATACGCAGTATTTT.

This clone was observed once. The V and J genes are TRBV7-2 and TRBJ2-2, with D tentatively TRBD1 or TRBD2 (5 bases each). The CDR3 covers 15 residues. The germline CDR1 and CDR2 sequences are SGHTA and FQGNSA. V shed 4 bases and J shed 0 bases, with 9 bases lying between them. The CDR3 spells CASSSGRANTGELFF. CDR3 bases: TGTGCCAGCAGCTCGGGACGTGCGAACACCGGGGAGCTGTTTTTT.

The chain combines TRBV7-2 with TRBJ1-3; TRBD1 matches 9 bases. Per germline, CDR1 SGHTA and CDR2 FQGNSA. The CDR3 spans 17 residues. Trimming took 4 bases from V and 4 from J; bases not matched to a gene: 11. CDR3 loop: CASSSRDRVGSGNTIYF. DNA of the CDR3: TGTGCCAGCAGCTCCCGGGACAGGGTGGGCTCCGGAAACACCATATATTTT.

The V call is TRBV29-1, the J call TRBJ1-1; perhaps TRBD1 as D (5 bases). Trimming stripped 4 bases from V and 1 base from J, with 10 bases between. Germline CDR1 and CDR2: SQVTM and ANQGSEA. This CDR3 has 13 residues. CDR3 protein: CSVGSRGNTEAFF. The CDR3 DNA sequence: TGCAGCGTTGGTTCAAGGGGGAACACTGAAGCTTTCTTT.

The chain carries TRBV5-1 and TRBJ2-2, with D perhaps being TRBD1 or TRBD2 (5 bases each). The germline gives CDR1 SGHRS, CDR2 YFSETQ. The CDR3 covers 15 residues. V shed 1 base and J shed 5 bases, with 12 bases lying between them. The CDR3 here is CASSLRGDGTGELFF. Here the CDR3 DNA reads TGCGCCAGCAGCTTGAGAGGGGACGGAACCGGGGAGCTGTTTTTT.

V and J are TRBV7-2 and TRBJ1-4, with TRBD1 matching 8 bases. The CDR3 runs to 16 residues. Germline CDR1 reads SGHTA; CDR2 reads FQGNSA. The V and J ends lost 2 bases and 7 bases, in that order; junction bases with no gene match: 9. This CDR3 reads CASSLPGGGSSEKLFF. The CDR3 nucleotides are TGTGCCAGCAGCTTACCAGGGGGCGGTTCGAGTGAAAAACTGTTTTTT.

This clone was counted once. The V and J genes are TRBV9 and TRBJ2-1, with 10 bases identical to TRBD2. This CDR3 contains 14 residues. V shed 0 bases, J shed 10 bases, and the junction held 4 bases outside the gene matches. Germline values: CDR1 SGDLS, CDR2 YYNGEE. For the CDR3, the DNA is TGTGCCAGCAGCGTAGAAGTAGCGGGAGGCGAGCAGTTCTTC. Protein: CASSVEVAGGEQFF. The complete variable domain, with remaining parts taken from reference TRBV9 and TRBJ2-1, reads DSGVTQTPKHLITATGQRVTLRCSPRSGDLSVYWYQQSLDQGLQFLIQYYNGEERAKGNILERFSAQQFPDLHSELNLSSLELGDSALYFCASSVEVAGGEQFFGPGTRLTVL.

V is TRBV29-1 and J is TRBJ1-1; TRBD1 matches 9 bases. The CDR3 spans 13 residues. V lost 2 bases, J lost 7 bases, and 5 bases stayed unmatched. Germline values: CDR1 SQVTM, CDR2 ANQGSEA. CDR3 nucleotides: TGCAGCGTTGAATCGGGACAGGGTAATGAAGCTTTCTTT. Its protein product is CSVESGQGNEAFF. Full variable domain (remainder filled in from reference TRBV29-1 and TRBJ1-1): SAVISQKPSRDICQRGTSLTIQCQVDSQVTMMFWYRQQPGQSLTLIATANQGSEATYESGFVIDKFPISRPNLTFSTLTVSNMSPEDSSIYLCSVESGQGNEAFFGQGTRLTVV.

As to this clone: A clone one base away is much larger, so this may be a read error. The chain joins TRBV7-6 to TRBJ1-6; weak D call: TRBD1 (6 bases). This CDR3 spans 15 amino acids. The germline V and J ends were trimmed by 8 bases and 7 bases, with 18 bases remaining between them. Germline CDR1 and CDR2: SGHVS and FNYEAQ. CDR3 in amino acids: CASGTDTGWNSPLHF. CDR3 DNA sequence: TGTGCCAGCGGCACGGATACAGGGTGGAATTCACCCCTCCACTTT.

This clone was recorded only once. This chain connects TRBV7-2 to TRBJ1-1; D gene ambiguous. V lost 5 bases, J lost 8 bases, and 18 bases lay in between. CDR3 size: 14 residues. Germline-derived CDR1 and CDR2 are SGHTA and FQGNSA. The CDR3 sequence: CASSPDSETPEAFF. The CDR3 nucleotides are TGTGCCAGCAGCCCGGATTCAGAGACCCCAGAAGCTTTCTTT.

This clone has more than one count but fewer than ten. The rearrangement uses TRBV10-3 and TRBJ2-1; TRBD2 aligns across 11 bases. Trimming cost V 4 bases and J 7 bases; bases outside gene matches: 18. Germline V gene data show CDR1 as ENHRY and CDR2 as SYGVKD. The CDR3 consists of 19 residues. This CDR3 reads CAISVVRVGMTSGKNEQFF. The CDR3 DNA follows: TGTGCCATCAGTGTGGTGAGGGTGGGGATGACTAGCGGGAAAAATGAGCAGTTCTTC.

This clone has just one count. The rearrangement joins TRBV5-1 to TRBJ2-7; D remains unclear. The V gene lost 5 bases and the J gene lost 6 bases, with 12 bases spanning the gap. Germline-derived CDR1 and CDR2 are SGHRS and YFSETQ. This CDR3 spans 12 amino acids. The CDR3 DNA reads TGCGCCAGCAGGAACCCCCAAAGCGAGCAGTACTTC. Protein sequence: CASRNPQSEQYF. The full variable domain, completed using reference TRBV5-1 and TRBJ2-7, is KAGVTQTPRYLIKTRGQQVTLSCSPISGHRSVSWYQQTPGQGLQFLFEYFSETQRNKGNFPGRFSGRQFSNSRSEMNVSTLELGDSALYLCASRNPQSEQYFGPGTRLTVT.

This clone was observed once. V gene TRBV13 combines with J gene TRBJ1-1; TRBD1 is a possible D gene (5 bases). This CDR3 contains 14 residues. Trimming stripped 3 bases from V and 3 bases from J, with 11 bases between. The germline gives CDR1 PRHDT, CDR2 FYEKMQ (reference sequence). DNA for the CDR3: TGTGCCAGCAGCTTGGGGGGGGAATACACTGAAGCTTTCTTT. It translates to CASSLGGEYTEAFF.

The V and J genes are TRBV7-2 and TRBJ2-3; 7 bases line up with TRBD2. Per germline, CDR1 SGHTA and CDR2 FQGNSA. The CDR3 runs to 15 residues. V lost 5 bases and J lost 1; bases outside the gene matches: 6. The CDR3 nucleotides are TGTGCCAGCAGCCCCCGTCTAGCGGGCACAGATACGCAGTATTTT. Its translation is CASSPRLAGTDTQYF.

This clone is labeled as medium-sized. J is TRBJ1-1 and V is TRBV29-1, with D possibly TRBD1 on 6 matching bases. Per germline, CDR1 SQVTM and CDR2 ANQGSEA. V was clipped by 4 bases and J by 5 bases, with 14 bases between them. The CDR3 runs to 13 residues. The CDR3 bases are TGCAGCGTTGGAGTACAGGGAGGGACTGAAGCTTTCTTT. It yields the protein CSVGVQGGTEAFF.

The sample holds one count of this clone. The chain joins TRBV28 to TRBJ1-2; possibly TRBD1 for D (6 bases). Germline lookup yields CDR1 MDHEN and CDR2 SYDVKM. The V end lost 2 bases, the J end lost 3 bases, and 10 bases lay between the germline ends. This CDR3 spans 14 amino acids. In DNA form, the CDR3 reads TGTGCCAGCAGTTTAGTGGCAGGGGACTATGGCTACACCTTC. Protein sequence: CASSLVAGDYGYTF.

CDR3 protein: CASSLDGAYGYTF. The DNA of the CDR3 is TGTGCCAGCAGCTTGGACGGTGCCTATGGCTACACCTTC. The chain links TRBV5-6 to TRBJ1-2; no firm D call. The CDR3 spans 13 residues. V shed 0 bases and J shed 4 bases, with 7 bases lying between them. CDR1 is SGHDT and CDR2 is YYEEEE in the germline V gene.